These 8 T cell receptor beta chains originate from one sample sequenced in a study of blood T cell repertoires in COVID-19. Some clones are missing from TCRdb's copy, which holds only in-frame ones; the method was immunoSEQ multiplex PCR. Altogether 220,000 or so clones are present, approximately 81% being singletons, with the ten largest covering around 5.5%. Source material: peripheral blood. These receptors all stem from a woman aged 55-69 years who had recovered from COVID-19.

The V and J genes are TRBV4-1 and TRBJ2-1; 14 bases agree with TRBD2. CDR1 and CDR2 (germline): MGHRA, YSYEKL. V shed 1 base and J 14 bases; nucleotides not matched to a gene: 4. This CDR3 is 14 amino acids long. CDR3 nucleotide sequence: TGCGCCAGCAGCCAAGGACTAGCGGGGGGGCCGAAGTTCTTC. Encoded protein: CASSQGLAGGPKFF.

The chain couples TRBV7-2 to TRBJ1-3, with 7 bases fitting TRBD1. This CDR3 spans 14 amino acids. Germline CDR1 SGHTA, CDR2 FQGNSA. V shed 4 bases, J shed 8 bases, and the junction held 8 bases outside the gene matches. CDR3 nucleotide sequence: TGTGCCAGCAGCTCACAGGGGCTTGGGGACACCATATATTTT. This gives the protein CASSSQGLGDTIYF.

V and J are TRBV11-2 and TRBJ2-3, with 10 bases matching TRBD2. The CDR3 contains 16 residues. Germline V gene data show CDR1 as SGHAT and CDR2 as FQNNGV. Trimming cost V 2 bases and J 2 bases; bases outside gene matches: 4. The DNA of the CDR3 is TGTGCCAGCAGCTTATCTAGCGGGGGTCTCACAGATACGCAGTATTTT. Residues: CASSLSSGGLTDTQYF.

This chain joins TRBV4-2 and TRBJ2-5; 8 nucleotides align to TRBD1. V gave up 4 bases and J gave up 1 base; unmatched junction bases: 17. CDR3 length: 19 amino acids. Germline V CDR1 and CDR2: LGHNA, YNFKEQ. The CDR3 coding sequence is TGTGCCAGCAGCCCCGTCTTAGCAGGGGGCGCGTTAGCCCAAGAGACCCAGTACTTC. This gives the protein CASSPVLAGGALAQETQYF.

As DNA, the CDR3 is TGTGCCAGCAGCTTAGCGGGGGCTAGGACAGATACGCAGTATTTT. Translation: CASSLAGARTDTQYF. The rearrangement joins TRBV7-8 to TRBJ2-3; a possible D gene is TRBD1 (6 bases). V lost 0 bases and J 3 bases, leaving 10 bases between the germline ends. Looked up from germline, CDR1 is SGHVS and CDR2 is FQNEAQ. The CDR3 loop spans 15 amino acids.

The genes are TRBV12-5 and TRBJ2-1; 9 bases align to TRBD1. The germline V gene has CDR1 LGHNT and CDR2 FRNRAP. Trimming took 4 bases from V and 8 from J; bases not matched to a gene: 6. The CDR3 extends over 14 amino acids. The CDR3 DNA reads TGTGCTAGTGGTTCGGGGACAGGGAGCCATGAGCAGTTCTTC. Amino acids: CASGSGTGSHEQFF.

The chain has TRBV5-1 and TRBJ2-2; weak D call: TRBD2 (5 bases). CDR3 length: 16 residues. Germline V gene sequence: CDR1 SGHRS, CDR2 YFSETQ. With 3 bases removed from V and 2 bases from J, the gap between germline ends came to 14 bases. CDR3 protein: CASSSPVGSNTGELFF. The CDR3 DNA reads TGCGCCAGCAGCTCCCCCGTGGGGAGTAACACCGGGGAGCTGTTTTTT.

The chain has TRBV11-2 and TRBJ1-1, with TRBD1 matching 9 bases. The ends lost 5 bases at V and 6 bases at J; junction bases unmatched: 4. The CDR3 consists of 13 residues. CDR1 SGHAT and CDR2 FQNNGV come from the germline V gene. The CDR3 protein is CASSPWTGAEAFF. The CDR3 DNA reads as TGTGCCAGCAGCCCATGGACAGGGGCTGAAGCTTTCTTT.